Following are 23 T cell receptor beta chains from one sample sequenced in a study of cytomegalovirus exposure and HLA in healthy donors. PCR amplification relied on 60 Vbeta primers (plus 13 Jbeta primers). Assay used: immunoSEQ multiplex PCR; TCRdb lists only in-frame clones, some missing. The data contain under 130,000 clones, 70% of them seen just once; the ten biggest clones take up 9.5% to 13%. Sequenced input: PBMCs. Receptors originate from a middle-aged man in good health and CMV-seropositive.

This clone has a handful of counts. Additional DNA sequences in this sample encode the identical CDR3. The DNA for the CDR3 is TGTGCCAGCAGTGAGGAAAGGGGGCAAGGTGAAAAACTGTTTTTT. This codes for CASSEERGQGEKLFF. The chain employs TRBV2 and TRBJ1-4, with 7 bases lining up with TRBD1. The CDR3 runs 15 residues. Germline CDR1 is SNHLY and CDR2 is FYNNEI. V trimming: 3 bases; J trimming: 7 bases; junction bases outside the gene matches: 8.

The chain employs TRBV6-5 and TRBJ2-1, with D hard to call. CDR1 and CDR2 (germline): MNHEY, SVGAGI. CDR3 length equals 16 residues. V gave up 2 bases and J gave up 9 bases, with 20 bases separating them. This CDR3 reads CASSYGGRLEKFEQFF. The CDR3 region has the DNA TGTGCCAGCAGTTACGGTGGGCGCCTGGAAAAATTTGAGCAGTTCTTC.

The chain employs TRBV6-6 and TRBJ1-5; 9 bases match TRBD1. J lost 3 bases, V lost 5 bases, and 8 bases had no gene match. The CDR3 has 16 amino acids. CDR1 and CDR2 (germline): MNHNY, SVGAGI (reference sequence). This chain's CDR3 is CASSQSQGAVNQPQHF. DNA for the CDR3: TGTGCCAGCAGTCAGTCACAGGGGGCGGTCAATCAGCCCCAGCATTTT.

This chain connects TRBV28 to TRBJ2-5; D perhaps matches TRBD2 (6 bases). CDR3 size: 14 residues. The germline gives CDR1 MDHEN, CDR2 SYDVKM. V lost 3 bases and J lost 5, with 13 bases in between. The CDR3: CASSFSGVGETQYF. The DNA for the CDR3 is TGTGCCAGCAGTTTCTCGGGGGTAGGTGAGACCCAGTACTTC. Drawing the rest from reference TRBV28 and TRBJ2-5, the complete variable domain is DVKVTQSSRYLVKRTGEKVFLECVQDMDHENMFWYRQDPGLGLRLIYFSYDVKMKEKGDIPEGYSVSREKKERFSLILESASTNQTSMYLCASSFSGVGETQYFGPGTRLLVL.

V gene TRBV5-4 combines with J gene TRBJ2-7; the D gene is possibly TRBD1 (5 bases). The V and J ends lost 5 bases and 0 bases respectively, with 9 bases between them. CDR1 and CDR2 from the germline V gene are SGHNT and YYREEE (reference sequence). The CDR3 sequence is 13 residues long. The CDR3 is CASSTGSSYEQYF. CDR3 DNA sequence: TGTGCCAGCAGTACAGGTAGCTCCTACGAGCAGTACTTC.

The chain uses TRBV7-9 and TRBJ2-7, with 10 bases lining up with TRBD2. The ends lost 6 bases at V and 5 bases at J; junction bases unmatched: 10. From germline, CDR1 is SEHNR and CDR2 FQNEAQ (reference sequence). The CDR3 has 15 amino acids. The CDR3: CASSFSGRPAHEQYV. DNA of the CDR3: TGTGCCAGCAGTTTTAGCGGGAGGCCCGCACACGAGCAGTACGTC.

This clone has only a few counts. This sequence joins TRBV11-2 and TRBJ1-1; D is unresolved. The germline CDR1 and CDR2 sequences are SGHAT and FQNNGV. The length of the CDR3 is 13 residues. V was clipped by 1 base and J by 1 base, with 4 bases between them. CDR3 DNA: TGTGCCAGCAGCTTAGTATCGAACACTGAAGCTTTCTTT. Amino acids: CASSLVSNTEAFF. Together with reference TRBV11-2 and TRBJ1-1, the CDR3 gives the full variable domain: EAGVAQSPRYKIIEKRQSVAFWCNPISGHATLYWYQQILGQGPKLLIQFQNNGVVDDSQLPKDRFSAERLKGVDSTLKIQPAKLEDSAVYLCASSLVSNTEAFFGQGTRLTVV.

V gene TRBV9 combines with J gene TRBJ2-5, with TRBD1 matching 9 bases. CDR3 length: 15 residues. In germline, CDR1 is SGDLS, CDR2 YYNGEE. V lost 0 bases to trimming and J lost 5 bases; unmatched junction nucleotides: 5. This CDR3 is CASSVGQGVYETQYF. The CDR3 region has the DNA TGTGCCAGCAGCGTAGGACAGGGGGTCTACGAGACCCAGTACTTC.

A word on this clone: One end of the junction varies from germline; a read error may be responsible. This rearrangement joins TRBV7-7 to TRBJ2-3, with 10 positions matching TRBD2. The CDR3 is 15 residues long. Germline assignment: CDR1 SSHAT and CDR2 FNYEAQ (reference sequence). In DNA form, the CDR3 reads TGTGCTAGCAGCAAGACTAGCGGGTGGGGAGATACGCAGTATTTT. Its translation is CASSKTSGWGDTQYF.

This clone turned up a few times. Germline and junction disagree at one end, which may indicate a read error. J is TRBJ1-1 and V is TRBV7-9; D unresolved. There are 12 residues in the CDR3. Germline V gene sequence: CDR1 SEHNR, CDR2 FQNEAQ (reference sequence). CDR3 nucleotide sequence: TGTTCCAGCAGCTTAGTAGCCGACGAAGCTTTCTTT. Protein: CSSSLVADEAFF.

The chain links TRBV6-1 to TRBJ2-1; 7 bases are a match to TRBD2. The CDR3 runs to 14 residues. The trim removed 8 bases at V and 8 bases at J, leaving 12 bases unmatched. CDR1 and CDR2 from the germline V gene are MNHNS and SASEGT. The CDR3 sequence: CASLGLYVVDEQFF. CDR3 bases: TGTGCCAGCCTGGGACTATACGTGGTCGATGAGCAGTTCTTC.

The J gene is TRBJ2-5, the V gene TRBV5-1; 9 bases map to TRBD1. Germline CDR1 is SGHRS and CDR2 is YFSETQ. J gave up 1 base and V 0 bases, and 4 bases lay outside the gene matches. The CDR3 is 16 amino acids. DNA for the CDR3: TGCGCCAGCAGCTTGGCCGGGGGACAGGGCCAAGAGACCCAGTACTTC. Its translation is CASSLAGGQGQETQYF.

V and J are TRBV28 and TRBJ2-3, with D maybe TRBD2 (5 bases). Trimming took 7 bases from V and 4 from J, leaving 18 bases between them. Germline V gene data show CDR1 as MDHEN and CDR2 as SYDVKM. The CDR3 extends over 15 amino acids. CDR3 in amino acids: CASTWTGLWADTQYF. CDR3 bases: TGTGCCAGCACCTGGACCGGACTTTGGGCAGATACGCAGTATTTT.

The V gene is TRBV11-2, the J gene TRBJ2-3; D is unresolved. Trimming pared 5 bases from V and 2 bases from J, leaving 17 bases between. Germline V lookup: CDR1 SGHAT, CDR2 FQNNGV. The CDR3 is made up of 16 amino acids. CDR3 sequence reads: CASSPSGGGFTDTQYF. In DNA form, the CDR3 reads TGTGCCAGCAGCCCAAGTGGTGGCGGCTTCACAGATACGCAGTATTTT.

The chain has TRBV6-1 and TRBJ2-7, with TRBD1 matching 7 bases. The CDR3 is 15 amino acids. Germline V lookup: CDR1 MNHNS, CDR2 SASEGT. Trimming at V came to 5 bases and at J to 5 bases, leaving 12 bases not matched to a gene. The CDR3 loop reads CASSPGQAGRDEQYF. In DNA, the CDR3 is TGTGCCAGCAGTCCCGGACAGGCCGGCAGGGACGAGCAGTACTTC.

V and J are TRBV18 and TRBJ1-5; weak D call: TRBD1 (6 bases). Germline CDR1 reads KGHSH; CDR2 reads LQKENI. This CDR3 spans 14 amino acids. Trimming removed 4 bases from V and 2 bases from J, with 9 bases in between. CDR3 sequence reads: CASSHREGNQPQHF. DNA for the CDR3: TGTGCCAGCTCACACAGGGAAGGCAATCAGCCCCAGCATTTT.

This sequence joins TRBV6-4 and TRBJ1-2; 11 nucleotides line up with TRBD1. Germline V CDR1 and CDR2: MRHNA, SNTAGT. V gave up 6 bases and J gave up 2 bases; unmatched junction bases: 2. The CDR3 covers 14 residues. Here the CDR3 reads CASRRDRGNYGYTF. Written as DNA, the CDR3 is TGTGCCAGCAGGAGGGACAGGGGGAACTATGGCTACACCTTC.

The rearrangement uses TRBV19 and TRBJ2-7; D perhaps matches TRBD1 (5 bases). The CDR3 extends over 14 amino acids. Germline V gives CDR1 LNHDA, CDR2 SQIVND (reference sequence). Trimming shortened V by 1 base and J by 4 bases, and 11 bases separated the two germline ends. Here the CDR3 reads CASSIGSGRYEQYF. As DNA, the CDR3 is TGTGCCAGTAGTATAGGGTCAGGGCGTTACGAGCAGTACTTC. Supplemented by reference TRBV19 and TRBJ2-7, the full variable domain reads DGGITQSPKYLFRKEGQNVTLSCEQNLNHDAMYWYRQDPGQGLRLIYYSQIVNDFQKGDIAEGYSVSREKKESFPLTVTSAQKNPTAFYLCASSIGSGRYEQYFGPGTRLTVT.

CDR3 bases: TGCAGCGCTAAGGGGTACGGCTATGGCTACACCTTC. Protein product: CSAKGYGYGYTF. The rearrangement uses TRBV29-1 and TRBJ1-2, with TRBD1 as a possible D gene (5 bases). Germline-derived CDR1 and CDR2 are SQVTM and ANQGSEA. Trimming took 7 bases from V and 4 from J, leaving 13 bases between them. This CDR3 is 12 amino acids long.

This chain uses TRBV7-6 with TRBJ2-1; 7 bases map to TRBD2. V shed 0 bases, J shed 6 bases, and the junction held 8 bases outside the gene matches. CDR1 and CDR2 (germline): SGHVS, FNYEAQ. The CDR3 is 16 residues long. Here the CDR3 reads CASSLALGGPSNEQFF. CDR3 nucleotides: TGTGCCAGCAGCTTAGCGCTGGGAGGGCCCTCCAATGAGCAGTTCTTC.

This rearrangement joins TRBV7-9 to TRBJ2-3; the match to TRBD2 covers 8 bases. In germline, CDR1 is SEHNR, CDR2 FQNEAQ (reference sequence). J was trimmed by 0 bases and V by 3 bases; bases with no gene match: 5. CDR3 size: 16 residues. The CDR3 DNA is TGTGCCAGCAGCTTTAGCGGGATTGCTAGCACAGATACGCAGTATTTT. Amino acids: CASSFSGIASTDTQYF.

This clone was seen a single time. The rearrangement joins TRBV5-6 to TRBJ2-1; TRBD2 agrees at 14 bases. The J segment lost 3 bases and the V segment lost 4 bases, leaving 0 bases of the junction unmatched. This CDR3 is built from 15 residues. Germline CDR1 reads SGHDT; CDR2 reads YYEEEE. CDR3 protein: CASSGTSGGYNEQFF. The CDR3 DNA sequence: TGTGCCAGCAGCGGGACTAGCGGGGGCTACAATGAGCAGTTCTTC.

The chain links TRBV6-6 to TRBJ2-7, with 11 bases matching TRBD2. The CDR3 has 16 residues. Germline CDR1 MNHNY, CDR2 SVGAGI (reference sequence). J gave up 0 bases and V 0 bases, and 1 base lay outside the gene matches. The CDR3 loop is CASSYSGTSGSYEQYV. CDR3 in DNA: TGTGCCAGCAGTTACTCCGGGACTAGCGGCTCCTACGAGCAGTACGTC.